This T cell receptor beta chain appears in the sequencing data of a study of cytomegalovirus exposure and HLA in healthy donors. General study points: TCR beta V- and J-gene trimming, according to a later analysis, was linked to a missense DCLRE1C variant.

CDR3 length: 17 amino acids. Remarks on this clone: What it binds is not known.

This PCR relied on a set of 60 Vbeta primers and 13 Jbeta primers. TCRdb's table, derived via immunoSEQ multiplex PCR, lists solely in-frame clones and lacks some. The data contain around 110,000 clones, about 68% of them singletons. This receptor was identified in a woman aged 40 to 49 in good health and CMV-seropositive. Sequencing input: PBMCs. This chain uses TRBV21-1 with TRBJ2-5; the table calls TRBD1, which could not be checked here. The J call may be wrong; the DNA end is better matched by TRBJ2-7. TRBV21-1 is designated a pseudogene. CDR3 sequence: CASSNSQKDRDTYEQYF. CDR3 in DNA: TGTGCCAGCAGCAACTCCCAGAAGGACAGGGATACCTACGAGCAGTACTTC.